This TCR beta chain was captured by sequencing in a study of T cells after yellow fever vaccination. Study results and caveats: In post-booster samples, most primary-vaccination clones reappeared (roughly 96% CD4, roughly 90% CD8). Although the secondary response was weaker, it peaked faster, at day 5 versus 15. Abundant contaminating clonotypes from the bulk population could appear in FACS-sorted repertoires. Although most clonotypes did not, a small share appeared in both CD4 and CD8 compartments.

On this clonotype itself: The antigen is unknown.

A single record per CDR3 protein comes from TCRdb applying MiXCR to the 5' RACE reads. The data hold about 340,000 distinct CDR3 sequences, with around 12% observed a single time. With V trimmed by 6 bases and J by 8 bases, 6 bases remained unmatched. This CDR3 comprises 13 residues. The chain employs TRBV23-1 and TRBJ2-2; TRBD1 matches at 7 bases. TRBV23-1 is filed as an ORF, its function uncertain. Sample: CD4+ T cells sorted from PBMCs, taken 15 days after the yellow fever booster vaccination. This sequence was found in a man aged 18 to 35 who received the YFV17D yellow fever vaccine. CDR3 sequence: CASSDRVAGELFF. The CDR3 DNA is TGCGCCAGCAGCGACAGGGTGGCGGGGGAGCTGTTTTTT.